This T cell receptor beta chain was recorded in a study of blood T cell repertoires in COVID-19. Original processing methods: For nucleated cells, counts were estimated from reference gene primer amplification. Clones were sequenced by immunoSEQ multiplex PCR, and TCRdb holds only the in-frame ones, with some missing. The D gene and trimming were derived from the DNA, and the V and J assignments and clone size from that table. The sample comprises some 200,000 clones, roughly four fifths of which are singletons, and over 6.5% rests with the top ten. Adults between about 18 and 95 years of age took part from some 25 US areas. The receptor was derived from a man aged 40-49 years who had recovered from COVID-19. Sequencing input: PBMCs or T cells enriched from blood (not recorded which).

CDR3 sequence (DNA): TGTGCCAGCAGTTCCTCAGGGGAATGGACCGGGGAGCTGTTTTTT. Translation gives CASSSSGEWTGELFF. V usage is TRBV28 and J usage is TRBJ2-2; D is possibly TRBD1 (6 bases). Trimming removed 4 bases from V and 5 bases from J, with 14 bases in between. The CDR3 loop spans 15 amino acids. Germline V gene data show CDR1 as MDHEN and CDR2 as SYDVKM.